Listed below are T cell receptor beta chains from one sample, sequenced in a study of Ad26.COV2.S vaccination and SARS-CoV-2 variants. The protocol was immunoSEQ multiplex PCR, while the TCRdb copy is restricted to in-frame clones and leaves out a portion. The data hold about 410,000 clones, with about 89% observed a single time. The specimen comprised peripheral blood, sampled in a trial of Ad26.COV2.S vaccine versus placebo. These receptors all stem from a person aged 18-60 years who received the Ad26.COV2.S COVID-19 vaccine or a placebo. CDR3s include the opening cysteine and the closing phenylalanine or tryptophan. D genes are given only for firm matches. Where a row states a size, it is once, few, many or the class of an expanded clone; other rows omit it.

>NA|NA|TRBJ2-5|TRBV21-1
CASSPPGLAETRGETQYF
TGTGCCAGCAGCCCCCCTGGACTAGCGGAGACCCGGGGGGAGACCCAGTACTTC
>NA|NA|TRBJ1-1|TRBV18
CASSPPNYRANTEAFF
TGTGCCAGCTCACCACCGAACTACAGGGCGAACACTGAAGCTTTCTTT
>NA|NA|TRBJ2-1|TRBV19
CATSSSSRGNEQFF
TGTGCCACCTCCTCAAGCAGCCGTGGAAATGAGCAGTTCTTC
>NA|NA|TRBJ2-1|TRBV28
CASSRPPGNEQFF
TGTGCCAGCAGTCGACCCCCGGGAAATGAGCAGTTCTTC
>TRBD1|NA|TRBJ1-5|TRBV28
CASSTGGLTNQPQHF
TGTGCCAGCAGTACAGGGGGCCTTACCAATCAGCCCCAGCATTTT
>NA|NA|TRBJ1-2|TRBV30
CAWSVPGAAHGYTF
TGTGCCTGGAGTGTACCGGGGGCAGCTCATGGCTACACCTTC
>NA|NA|TRBJ1-1|TRBV5-1
CASSQVGNTEAFF
TGCGCCAGCAGCCAAGTGGGGAACACTGAAGCTTTCTTT
>NA|NA|TRBJ1-4|TRBV28
CASSSGGGRYEKLFF
TGTGCCAGCAGTTCTGGGGGGGGGCGGTATGAAAAACTGTTTTTT
>TRBD1|NA|TRBJ2-2|TRBV29-1
CSVARVGDRRPTGELFF
TGCAGCGTTGCCCGGGTCGGGGACAGACGACCCACCGGGGAGCTGTTTTTT
>NA|NA|TRBJ1-5|TRBV6-2/TRBV6-3
CASSYSTALEVRPQHF
TGTGCCAGCAGTTACTCGACTGCCCTCGAAGTACGGCCCCAGCATTTT
>TRBD1|NA|TRBJ2-2|TRBV5-5
CASTKDRGPTGELFF
TGTGCCAGCACCAAGGACAGGGGGCCCACCGGGGAGCTGTTTTTT
>NA|NA|TRBJ1-1|TRBV10-3
CAIAATNTEAFF
TGTGCCATCGCAGCAACGAACACTGAAGCTTTCTTT
>NA|NA|TRBJ2-1|TRBV9
CASSVGTTRNEQFF
TGTGCCAGCAGCGTAGGGACTACCCGAAATGAGCAGTTCTTC
>NA|NA|TRBJ1-2|TRBV5-1
CASSLVGPINYGYTF
TGCGCCAGCAGCTTGGTTGGTCCAATTAACTATGGCTACACCTTC
>NA|NA|TRBJ2-7|TRBV11-2
CASSLGFGGEQYF
TGTGCCAGCAGCTTAGGTTTTGGGGGCGAGCAGTACTTC
>TRBD1|NA|TRBJ2-3|TRBV19
CASSDRGMTDTQYF
TGTGCCAGTAGCGACAGGGGGATGACAGATACGCAGTATTTT
>NA|NA|TRBJ1-3|TRBV13
CASSFGDVGGNTIYF
TGTGCCAGCAGCTTTGGGGACGTGGGTGGAAACACCATATATTTT
>NA|NA|TRBJ1-1|TRBV2
CASSENSMNTEAFF
TGTGCCAGCAGTGAAAACAGCATGAACACTGAAGCTTTCTTT
>NA|NA|TRBJ1-4|TRBV4-1
CASSQDISNEKLFF
TGCGCCAGCAGCCAAGATATCAGTAATGAAAAACTGTTTTTT
>NA|once|TRBJ1-2|TRBV28
CATQGTVYGYTF
TGTGCCACCCAGGGGACGGTATATGGCTACACCTTC
>NA|NA|TRBJ2-5|TRBV7-6
CASSLGWGQETQYF
TGTGCCAGCAGCTTAGGATGGGGGCAAGAGACCCAGTACTTC
>TRBD2|NA|TRBJ2-1|TRBV7-9
CASSSPSGGSYNEQFF
TGTGCCAGCAGCTCCCCTTCGGGAGGATCCTACAATGAGCAGTTCTTC
>NA|NA|TRBJ2-1|TRBV6-2/TRBV6-3
CASSYSNYNEQFF
TGTGCCAGCAGTTACTCGAACTACAATGAGCAGTTCTTC
>NA|NA|TRBJ1-4|TRBV5-5
CASSSAGRGEKLFF
TGTGCCAGCAGCTCGGCAGGGAGGGGGGAAAAACTGTTTTTT
>NA|NA|TRBJ2-1|TRBV2
CASSPRSAAYNEQFF
TGTGCCAGCAGTCCACGGAGTGCCGCCTACAATGAGCAGTTCTTC
>NA|NA|TRBJ1-1|TRBV30
CACQGYQNTEAFF
TGTGCCTGTCAAGGTTATCAGAACACTGAAGCTTTCTTT
>TRBD2|NA|TRBJ2-1|TRBV7-8
CASSLSSGRQFIEQFF
TGTGCCAGCAGCTTAAGTAGCGGGAGGCAGTTTATTGAGCAGTTCTTC
>NA|NA|TRBJ2-5|TRBV29-1
CSVGVGETQYF
TGCAGCGTTGGGGTTGGAGAGACCCAGTACTTC
>TRBD2|NA|TRBJ2-2|TRBV7-6
CASRPISGRGTGELFF
TGTGCCAGCAGACCAATTAGCGGGAGAGGAACCGGGGAGCTGTTTTTT
>NA|NA|TRBJ2-7|TRBV11-2
CASSFHVLYEQYF
TGTGCCAGCAGCTTTCACGTTCTCTACGAGCAGTACTTC
>TRBD1|NA|TRBJ2-3|TRBV7-6
CASSPTGGLTDTQYF
TGTGCCAGCAGCCCTACAGGGGGTCTCACAGATACGCAGTATTTT
>TRBD1|few|TRBJ1-2|TRBV3-1/TRBV3-2
CASRDRGFNYGYTF
TGTGCCAGCCGGGACAGGGGGTTTAACTATGGCTACACCTTC
>NA|NA|TRBJ1-5|TRBV24-1
CATSDAGFQPQHF
TGTGCCACCAGTGATGCGGGGTTTCAGCCCCAGCATTTT
>NA|NA|TRBJ2-2|TRBV5-8
CASSLYGRVSGELFF
TGTGCCAGCAGCTTGTACGGCAGGGTTAGCGGGGAGCTGTTTTTT
>TRBD1|once|TRBJ2-3|TRBV24-1
CATSDPGQGSTDTQYF
TGTGCCACCAGTGATCCCGGACAGGGTAGCACAGATACGCAGTATTTT
>NA|NA|TRBJ2-3|TRBV5-8
CASSLLGQTTDTQYF
TGTGCCAGCAGCTTGTTGGGGCAGACCACAGATACGCAGTATTTT
>TRBD2|NA|TRBJ2-1|TRBV7-9
CASSTRRLAGHEQFF
TGTGCCAGCAGCACTCGCAGACTAGCGGGCCATGAGCAGTTCTTC
>TRBD2|NA|TRBJ2-1|TRBV6-1
CASSEATGGHNEQFF
TGTGCCAGCAGTGAAGCGACGGGAGGGCACAATGAGCAGTTCTTC
>NA|NA|TRBJ1-2|TRBV28
CASSSIARNYGYTF
TGTGCCAGCAGTTCCATCGCCCGTAACTATGGCTACACCTTC
>TRBD1|NA|TRBJ2-6|TRBV28
CASSPHRGNGANVLTF
TGTGCCAGCAGTCCTCACAGGGGGAATGGGGCCAACGTCCTGACTTTC
>NA|once|TRBJ1-1|TRBV3-1/TRBV3-2
CASSQPRDPQGTEAFF
TGTGCCAGCAGCCAACCGCGGGACCCACAGGGCACTGAAGCTTTCTTT
>NA|NA|TRBJ1-2|TRBV25-1
CASSEYRLFF
TGTGCCAGCAGTGAATATCGGCTGTTCTTC
>TRBD2|NA|TRBJ2-3|TRBV7-8
CASSSGTSGMRTDTQYF
TGTGCCAGCAGCTCCGGGACTAGCGGAATGAGGACAGATACGCAGTATTTT
>NA|NA|TRBJ1-1|TRBV24-1
CATSDPGNTEAFF
TGTGCCACCAGTGACCCAGGGAACACTGAAGCTTTCTTT
>NA|NA|TRBJ2-7|TRBV11-2
CASSLGTVEQYF
TGTGCCAGCAGCCTCGGGACGGTCGAGCAGTACTTC
>TRBD1|NA|TRBJ2-5|TRBV4-2
CASSQDRAGGSETQYF
TGTGCCAGCAGCCAAGATAGGGCAGGGGGCTCGGAGACCCAGTACTTC
>NA|NA|TRBJ2-7|TRBV21-1
CASSKLQGGSYEQYF
TGTGCCAGCAGCAAACTACAGGGAGGATCCTACGAGCAGTACTTC
>TRBD1|NA|TRBJ2-6|TRBV19
CASSTSIQGAGANVLTF
TGTGCCAGTAGTACGAGTATACAGGGGGCTGGGGCCAACGTCCTGACTTTC
>NA|NA|TRBJ1-1|TRBV19
CASSMLGQSNTEAFF
TGTGCCAGTAGTATGTTAGGACAGAGTAACACTGAAGCTTTCTTT
>TRBD1|NA|TRBJ1-4|TRBV12-5
CASGSPGRGAGYEKLFF
TGTGCTAGTGGTTCCCCGGGCAGGGGGGCCGGGTATGAAAAACTGTTTTTT
>NA|NA|TRBJ1-5|TRBV30
CAWVAGQNDQPQHF
TGTGCCTGGGTAGCCGGACAGAATGATCAGCCCCAGCATTTT
>NA|NA|TRBJ1-1|TRBV11-2
CASSLKVNTEAFF
TGTGCCAGCAGCTTAAAGGTGAACACTGAAGCTTTCTTT
>NA|NA|TRBJ1-5|TRBV18
CASSRGSGQEGQPQHF
TGTGCCAGCTCACGAGGTTCCGGGCAAGAGGGACAGCCCCAGCATTTT
>TRBD2|NA|TRBJ2-5|TRBV5-1
CASSLAGTSGSGETQYF
TGCGCCAGCAGCTTGGCCGGGACTAGCGGGAGCGGGGAGACCCAGTACTTC
>TRBD2|NA|TRBJ2-5|TRBV19
CASMTSGQETQYF
TGTGCCAGTATGACTAGCGGACAAGAGACCCAGTACTTC
>NA|NA|TRBJ1-2|TRBV19
CASSIKGQTSYTF
TGTGCCAGTAGTATCAAAGGACAGACGAGCTACACCTTC
>NA|NA|TRBJ1-5|TRBV6-5
CASRQNSNQPQHF
TGTGCCAGCAGACAGAATAGCAATCAGCCCCAGCATTTT
>NA|NA|TRBJ2-2|TRBV5-1
CASSLGGTGTGELFF
TGCGCCAGCAGCTTAGGGGGGACCGGCACCGGGGAGCTGTTTTTT
>TRBD2|NA|TRBJ2-5|TRBV30
CACLPGGKTQYF
TGTGCCTGCCTACCGGGGGGTAAGACCCAGTACTTC